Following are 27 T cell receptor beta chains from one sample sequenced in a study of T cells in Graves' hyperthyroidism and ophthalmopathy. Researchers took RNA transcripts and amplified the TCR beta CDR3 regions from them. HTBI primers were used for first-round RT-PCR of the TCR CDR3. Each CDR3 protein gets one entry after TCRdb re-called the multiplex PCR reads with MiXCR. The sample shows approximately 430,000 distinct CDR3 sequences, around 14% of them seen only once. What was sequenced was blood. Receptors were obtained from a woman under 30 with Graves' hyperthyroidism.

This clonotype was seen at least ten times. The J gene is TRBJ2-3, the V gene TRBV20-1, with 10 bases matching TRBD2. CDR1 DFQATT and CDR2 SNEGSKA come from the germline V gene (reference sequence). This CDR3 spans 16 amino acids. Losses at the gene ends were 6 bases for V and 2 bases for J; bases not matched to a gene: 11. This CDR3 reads CSASRGLARTTDTQYF. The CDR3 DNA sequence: TGCAGTGCCAGTAGGGGACTAGCGAGAACCACAGATACGCAGTATTTT.

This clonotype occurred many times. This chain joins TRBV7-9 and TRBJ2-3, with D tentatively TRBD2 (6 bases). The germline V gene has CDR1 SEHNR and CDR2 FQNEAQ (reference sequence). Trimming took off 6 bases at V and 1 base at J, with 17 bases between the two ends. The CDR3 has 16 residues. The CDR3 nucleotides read TGTGCCAGCAGGCCGGCAGGAGGCGGGGGCACAGATACGCAGTATTTT. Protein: CASRPAGGGGTDTQYF.

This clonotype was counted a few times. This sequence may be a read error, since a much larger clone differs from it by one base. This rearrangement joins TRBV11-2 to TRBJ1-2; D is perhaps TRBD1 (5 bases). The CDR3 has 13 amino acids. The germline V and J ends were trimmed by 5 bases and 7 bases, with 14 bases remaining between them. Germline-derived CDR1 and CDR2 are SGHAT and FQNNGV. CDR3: CASSPSRGAGYTF. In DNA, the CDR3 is TGTGCCAGCAGCCCTTCCCGAGGGGCTGGCTACACCTTC. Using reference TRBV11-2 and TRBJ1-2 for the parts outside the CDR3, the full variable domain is EAGVAQSPRYKIIEKRQSVAFWCNPISGHATLYWYQQILGQGPKLLIQFQNNGVVDDSQLPKDRFSAERLKGVDSTLKIQPAKLEDSAVYLCASSPSRGAGYTFGSGTRLTVV.

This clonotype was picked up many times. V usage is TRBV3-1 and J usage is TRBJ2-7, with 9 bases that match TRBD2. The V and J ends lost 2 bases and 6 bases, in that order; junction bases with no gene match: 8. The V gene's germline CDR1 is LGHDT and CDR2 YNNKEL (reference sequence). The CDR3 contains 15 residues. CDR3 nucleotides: TGTGCCAGCAGCCAACTAGCGGGAAAGGTGAGCGAGCAGTACTTC. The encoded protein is CASSQLAGKVSEQYF.

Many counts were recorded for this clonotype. The CDR3 coding sequence is TGTGCCAGCAGTTACGTTAGGACTAGCGGTTCTAGCACAGATACGCAGTATTTT. Protein sequence: CASSYVRTSGSSTDTQYF. J is TRBJ2-3 and V is TRBV6-6, with TRBD2 identical over 10 bases. The CDR3 length is 18 residues. In germline, CDR1 is MNHNY, CDR2 SVGAGI (reference sequence). J gave up 0 bases and V 2 bases, and 8 bases lay outside the gene matches.

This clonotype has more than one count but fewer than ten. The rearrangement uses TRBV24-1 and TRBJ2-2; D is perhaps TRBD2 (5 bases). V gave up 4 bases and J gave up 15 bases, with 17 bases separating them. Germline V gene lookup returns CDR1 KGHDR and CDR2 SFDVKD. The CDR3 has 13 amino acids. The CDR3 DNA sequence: TGTGCCACCAGTGACCTTGACACCGTGGGAGTGTTTTTT. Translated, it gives CATSDLDTVGVFF.

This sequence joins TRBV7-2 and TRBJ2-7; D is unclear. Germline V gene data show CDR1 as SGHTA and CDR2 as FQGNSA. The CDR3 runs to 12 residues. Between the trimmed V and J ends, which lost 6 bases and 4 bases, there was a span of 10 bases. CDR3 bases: TGTGCCAGCAGTTCCTGGGATTACGAGCAGTACTTC. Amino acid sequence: CASSSWDYEQYF. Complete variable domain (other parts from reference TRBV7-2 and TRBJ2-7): GAGVSQSPSNKVTEKGKDVELRCDPISGHTALYWYRQSLGQGLEFLIYFQGNSAPDKSGLPSDRFSAERTGGSVSTLTIQRTQQEDSAVYLCASSSWDYEQYFGPGTRLTVT.

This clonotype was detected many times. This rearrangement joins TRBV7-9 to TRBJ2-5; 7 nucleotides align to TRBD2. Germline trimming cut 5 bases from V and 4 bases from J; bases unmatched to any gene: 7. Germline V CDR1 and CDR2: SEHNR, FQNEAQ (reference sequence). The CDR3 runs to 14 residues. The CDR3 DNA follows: TGTGCCAGCAGCCCGCTAGCGGTTTTAGAGACCCAGTACTTC. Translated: CASSPLAVLETQYF.

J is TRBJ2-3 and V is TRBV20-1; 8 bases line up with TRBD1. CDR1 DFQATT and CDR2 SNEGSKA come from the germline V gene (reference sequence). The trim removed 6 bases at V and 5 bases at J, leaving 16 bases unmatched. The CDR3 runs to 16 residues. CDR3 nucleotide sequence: TGCAGTGCCCCAGAGTTGACAGGGGCACGGCGAGATACGCAGTATTTT. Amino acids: CSAPELTGARRDTQYF.

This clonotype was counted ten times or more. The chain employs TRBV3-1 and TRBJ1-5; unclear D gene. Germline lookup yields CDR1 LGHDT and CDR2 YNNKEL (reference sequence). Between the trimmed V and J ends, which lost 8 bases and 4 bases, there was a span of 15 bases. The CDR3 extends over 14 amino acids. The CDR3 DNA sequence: TGTGCCAGCTTCGGACGGAGGTGTAATCAGCCCCAGCATTTT. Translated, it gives CASFGRRCNQPQHF.

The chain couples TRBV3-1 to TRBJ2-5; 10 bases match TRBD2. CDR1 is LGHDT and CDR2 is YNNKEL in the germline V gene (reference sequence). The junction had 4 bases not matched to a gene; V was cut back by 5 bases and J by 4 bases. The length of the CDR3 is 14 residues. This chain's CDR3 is CASSEGLAVETQYF. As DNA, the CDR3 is TGTGCCAGCAGCGAAGGACTAGCGGTAGAGACCCAGTACTTC.

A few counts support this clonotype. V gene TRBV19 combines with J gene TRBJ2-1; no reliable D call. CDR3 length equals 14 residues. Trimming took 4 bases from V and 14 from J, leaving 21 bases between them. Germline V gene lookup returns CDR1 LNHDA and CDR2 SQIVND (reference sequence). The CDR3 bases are TGTGCCAGTAGTACTTCGCCCTGGACCCAAGAAAAGTTCTTC. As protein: CASSTSPWTQEKFF.

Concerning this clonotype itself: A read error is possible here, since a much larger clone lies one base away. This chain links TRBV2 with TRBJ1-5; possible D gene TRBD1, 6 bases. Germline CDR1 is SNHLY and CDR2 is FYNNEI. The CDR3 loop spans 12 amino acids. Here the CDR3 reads CASSDGGQPRHF. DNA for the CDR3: TGTGCCAGCAGTGACGGGGGGCAGCCCCGGCATTTT.

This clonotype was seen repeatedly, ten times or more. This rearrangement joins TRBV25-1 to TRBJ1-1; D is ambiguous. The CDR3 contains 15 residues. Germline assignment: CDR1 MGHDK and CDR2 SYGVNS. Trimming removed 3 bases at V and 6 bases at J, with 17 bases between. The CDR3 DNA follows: TGTGCCAGCAGTGATTCGGCAGGCCAGACTTCTGAAGCTTTCTTT. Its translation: CASSDSAGQTSEAFF.

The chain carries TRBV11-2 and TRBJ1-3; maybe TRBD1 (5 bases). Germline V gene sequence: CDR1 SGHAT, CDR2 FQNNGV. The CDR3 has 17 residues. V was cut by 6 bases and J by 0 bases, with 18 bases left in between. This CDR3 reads CASRQGYRTLSGNTIYF. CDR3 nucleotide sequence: TGTGCCAGCAGACAAGGGTACAGGACCCTCTCTGGAAACACCATATATTTT.

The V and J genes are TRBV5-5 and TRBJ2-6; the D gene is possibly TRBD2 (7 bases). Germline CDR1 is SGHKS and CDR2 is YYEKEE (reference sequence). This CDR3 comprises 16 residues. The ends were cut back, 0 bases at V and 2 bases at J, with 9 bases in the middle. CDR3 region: CASSLEGGTGANVLTF. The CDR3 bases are TGTGCCAGCAGCTTGGAGGGGGGGACTGGGGCCAACGTCCTGACTTTC. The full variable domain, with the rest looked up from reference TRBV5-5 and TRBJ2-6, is DAGVTQSPTHLIKTRGQQVTLRCSPISGHKSVSWYQQVLGQGPQFIFQYYEKEERGRGNFPDRFSARQFPNYSSELNVNALLLGDSALYLCASSLEGGTGANVLTFGAGSRLTVL.

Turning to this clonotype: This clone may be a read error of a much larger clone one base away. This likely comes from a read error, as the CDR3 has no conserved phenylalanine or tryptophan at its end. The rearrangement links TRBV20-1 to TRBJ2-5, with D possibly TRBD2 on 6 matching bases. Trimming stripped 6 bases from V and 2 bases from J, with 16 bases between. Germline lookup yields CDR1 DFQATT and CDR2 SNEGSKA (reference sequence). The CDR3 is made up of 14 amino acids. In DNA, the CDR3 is TGCAGTGCGCGAAGGGGCAGCGGGCAAGAGACCCAGTACTCC. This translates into CSARRGSGQETQYS.

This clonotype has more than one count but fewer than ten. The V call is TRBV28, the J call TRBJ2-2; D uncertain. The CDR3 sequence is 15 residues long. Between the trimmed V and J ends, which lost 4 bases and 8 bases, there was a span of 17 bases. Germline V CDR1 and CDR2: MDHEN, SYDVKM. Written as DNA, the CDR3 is TGTGCCAGCAGTTCGCCCCCTCAGTCGGTGGGGGAGCTGTTTTTT. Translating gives CASSSPPQSVGELFF.

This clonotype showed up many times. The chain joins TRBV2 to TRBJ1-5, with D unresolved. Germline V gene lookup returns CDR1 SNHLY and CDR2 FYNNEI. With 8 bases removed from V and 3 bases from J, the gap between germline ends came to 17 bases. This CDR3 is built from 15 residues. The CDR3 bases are TGTGCCAGCTCGGGGATGAGGAATACCAATCAGCCCCAGCATTTT. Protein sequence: CASSGMRNTNQPQHF.

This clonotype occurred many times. In nucleotides, the CDR3 is TGTGCCAGCAGCTTGAGTCAACTAGCGGGAGGGCGGAGGGGGGGAGGCGATGAGCAGTTCTTC. It encodes CASSLSQLAGGRRGGGDEQFF. This chain links TRBV11-2 with TRBJ2-1, with 13 bases fitting TRBD2. Germline V CDR1 and CDR2: SGHAT, FQNNGV. CDR3 length: 21 amino acids. After removal of 3 bases from V and 8 bases from J, the junction contained 22 bases not matched to a gene.

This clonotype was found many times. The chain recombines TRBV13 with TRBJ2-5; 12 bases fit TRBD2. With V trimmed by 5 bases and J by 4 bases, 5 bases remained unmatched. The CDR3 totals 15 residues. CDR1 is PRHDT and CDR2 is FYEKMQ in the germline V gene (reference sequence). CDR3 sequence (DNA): TGTGCCAGCAGCCTGATACTAGCGGGGGGAGAGACCCAGTACTTC. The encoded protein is CASSLILAGGETQYF.

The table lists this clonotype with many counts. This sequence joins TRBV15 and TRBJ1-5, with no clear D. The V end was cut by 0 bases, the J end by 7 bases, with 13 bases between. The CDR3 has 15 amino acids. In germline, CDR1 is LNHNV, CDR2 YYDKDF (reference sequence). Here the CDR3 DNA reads TGTGCCACCAGCAGAGATTTGGGTGTTCGGCAGCCCCAGCATTTT. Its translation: CATSRDLGVRQPQHF.

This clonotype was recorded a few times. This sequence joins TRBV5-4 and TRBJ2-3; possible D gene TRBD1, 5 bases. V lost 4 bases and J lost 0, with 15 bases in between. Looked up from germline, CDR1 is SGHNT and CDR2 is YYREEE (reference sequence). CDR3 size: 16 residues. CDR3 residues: CASSPQVSSSTDTQYF. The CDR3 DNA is TGTGCCAGCAGCCCACAGGTCTCTTCTAGCACAGATACGCAGTATTTT.

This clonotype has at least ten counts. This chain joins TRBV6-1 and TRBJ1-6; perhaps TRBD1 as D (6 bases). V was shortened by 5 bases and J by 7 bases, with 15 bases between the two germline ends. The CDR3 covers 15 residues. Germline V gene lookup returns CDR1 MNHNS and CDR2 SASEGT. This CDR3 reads CASSYNDRINSPLHF. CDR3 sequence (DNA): TGTGCCAGCAGTTATAACGACAGGATCAATTCACCCCTCCACTTT.

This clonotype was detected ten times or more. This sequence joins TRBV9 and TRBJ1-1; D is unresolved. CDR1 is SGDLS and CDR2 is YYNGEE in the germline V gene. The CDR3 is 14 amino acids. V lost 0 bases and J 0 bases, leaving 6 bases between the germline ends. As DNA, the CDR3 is TGTGCCAGCAGCGTAGGACACCTGAACACTGAAGCTTTCTTT. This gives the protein CASSVGHLNTEAFF.

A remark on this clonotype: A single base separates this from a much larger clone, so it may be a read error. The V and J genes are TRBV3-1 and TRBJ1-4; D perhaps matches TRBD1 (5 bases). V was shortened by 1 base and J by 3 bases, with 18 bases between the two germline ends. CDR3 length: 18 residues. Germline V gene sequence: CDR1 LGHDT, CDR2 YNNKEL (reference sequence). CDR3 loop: CASSQAPPGRSANEKLFF. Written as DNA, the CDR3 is TGTGCCAGCAGCCAAGCCCCCCCGGGACGGTCAGCTAATGAAAAACTGTTTTTT.

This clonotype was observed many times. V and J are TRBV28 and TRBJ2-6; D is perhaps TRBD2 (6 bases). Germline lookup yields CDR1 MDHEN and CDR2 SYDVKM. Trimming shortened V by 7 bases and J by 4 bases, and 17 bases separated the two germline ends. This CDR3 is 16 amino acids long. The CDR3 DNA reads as TGTGCCAGCACCCCGGGGGAAGTTTCCGGGGCCAACGTCCTGACTTTC. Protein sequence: CASTPGEVSGANVLTF. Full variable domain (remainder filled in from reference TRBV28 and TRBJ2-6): DVKVTQSSRYLVKRTGEKVFLECVQDMDHENMFWYRQDPGLGLRLIYFSYDVKMKEKGDIPEGYSVSREKKERFSLILESASTNQTSMYLCASTPGEVSGANVLTFGAGSRLTVL.